Listed below are T cell receptor beta chains from one sample, sequenced in a study of naive and memory T cell subsets. TCRdb re-derived calls from the 5' RACE reads in MiXCR, one entry per CDR3 protein. The data hold more than 55,000 distinct CDR3 sequences, with more than 7.5% observed a single time. The receptors come from a female donor in good health. The CDR3 runs from the conserved cysteine through the conserved F or W. The D gene is left open where the match is weak. Expanded clones are given a class, and other clones once, few, many or no size at all.

D gene,V gene,clone size,J gene,CDR3 protein,CDR3 DNA
TRBD1,TRBV14,few,TRBJ2-7,CASSHLGQGIYEQYF,TGTGCCAGCAGCCACCTGGGACAGGGAATCTACGAGCAGTACTTC
.,TRBV29-1,few,TRBJ2-3,CSSYKDTQYF,TGCAGCAGCTACAAGGATACGCAGTATTTT
.,TRBV7-3,many,TRBJ2-1,CASSLIGTAYNEQFF,TGTGCCAGCAGCTTAATCGGGACGGCATACAATGAGCAGTTCTTC
.,TRBV6-2/TRBV6-3,few,TRBJ2-1,CASKSHSYNEQFF,TGTGCCAGCAAATCCCACTCCTACAATGAGCAGTTCTTC
.,TRBV6-6,.,TRBJ1-1,CASSALRGPTEAFF,TGTGCCAGCAGTGCCCTCAGGGGACCCACTGAAGCTTTCTTT
TRBD1,TRBV29-1,few,TRBJ2-1,CSVDGTGLQFF,TGCAGCGTTGACGGGACAGGACTGCAGTTCTTC
.,TRBV19,many,TRBJ1-1,CASTPRTNTEAFF,TGTGCCAGTACCCCCCGGACGAACACTGAAGCTTTCTTT
.,TRBV20-1,few,TRBJ1-1,CSADAGMNTEAFF,TGCAGTGCTGATGCAGGGATGAACACTGAAGCTTTCTTT
.,TRBV28,few,TRBJ2-3,CASRKTATDTQYF,TGTGCCAGCAGGAAGACCGCCACAGATACGCAGTATTTT
.,TRBV19,many,TRBJ1-5,CASSITGTDQPQHF,TGTGCCAGTAGTATAACGGGGACTGACCAGCCCCAGCATTTT
.,TRBV18,.,TRBJ2-5,CASSPEGRETQYF,TGTGCCAGCTCACCAGAGGGGCGGGAGACCCAGTACTTC
TRBD2,TRBV5-5,.,TRBJ2-1,CASSSGLAGSTDEQFF,TGTGCCAGCAGCTCGGGACTAGCGGGGAGTACAGATGAGCAGTTCTTC
.,TRBV12-3/TRBV12-4,.,TRBJ2-1,CASSPGRTYNEQFF,TGTGCCAGCAGTCCAGGGAGGACCTACAATGAGCAGTTCTTC
.,TRBV30,.,TRBJ2-4,CAWSHYTTLVGGSTLAKNIQYF,TGTGCCTGGAGTCATTATACTACCCTTGTGGGGGGATCTACCTTAGCCAAAAACATTCAGTACTTC
.,TRBV6-5,many,TRBJ1-1,CASSYSISGARTEAFF,TGTGCCAGCAGTTACTCTATCTCGGGGGCGAGGACTGAAGCTTTCTTT
.,TRBV6-5,many,TRBJ1-5,CASGRTNNQPQHF,TGTGCCAGCGGACGGACAAACAATCAGCCCCAGCATTTT
.,TRBV4-1,many,TRBJ1-5,CASSQAQGSNQPQHF,TGCGCCAGCAGCCAAGCTCAGGGTTCCAATCAGCCCCAGCATTTT
.,TRBV10-3,.,TRBJ1-1,CAIRARTDMNTEAFF,TGTGCCATCAGGGCTCGGACGGACATGAACACTGAAGCTTTCTTT
.,TRBV6-6,many,TRBJ1-6,CASSYSDGNSPLHF,TGTGCCAGCAGTTACTCCGACGGCAATTCACCCCTCCACTTT
TRBD1,TRBV4-3,many,TRBJ1-6,CASSSLNVGTGYNSPLHF,TGCGCCAGCAGCTCTCTGAACGTTGGGACAGGTTATAATTCACCCCTCCACTTT
TRBD1,TRBV20-1,few,TRBJ2-1,CSASPGTEVYNEQFF,TGCAGTGCTAGCCCTGGGACAGAGGTGTACAATGAGCAGTTCTTC
.,TRBV19,many,TRBJ1-1,CASRSQTEAFF,TGTGCCAGTAGGTCTCAGACGGAAGCTTTCTTT
TRBD2,TRBV7-9,few,TRBJ2-7,CASSPLSGTSGGPEQYF,TGTGCCAGCAGCCCATTATCCGGGACTAGCGGGGGACCCGAGCAGTACTTC
.,TRBV19,few,TRBJ1-5,CASSMFPQPQHF,TGTGCCAGTAGTATGTTCCCTCAGCCCCAGCATTTT
.,TRBV7-2,many,TRBJ2-3,CASSYTDTQYF,TGTGCCAGCAGCTACACAGATACGCAGTATTTT
.,TRBV5-1,many,TRBJ1-2,CASSLAGRSNYGYTF,TGCGCCAGCAGCTTGGCGGGCAGAAGTAACTATGGCTACACCTTC
.,TRBV20-1,few,TRBJ2-5,CSVEGQETQYF,TGCAGTGTCGAGGGCCAAGAGACCCAGTACTTC
TRBD1,TRBV29-1,many,TRBJ2-1,CSGAQGHEQFF,TGCAGCGGAGCACAGGGGCATGAGCAGTTCTTC
TRBD2,TRBV7-2,few,TRBJ2-1,CASSLAGAGGQHEQFF,TGTGCCAGCAGCTTAGCAGGAGCGGGGGGCCAGCATGAGCAGTTCTTC
.,TRBV7-2,few,TRBJ1-2,CASSLDFVTGYTF,TGTGCCAGCAGCTTAGATTTTGTAACGGGCTACACCTTC
.,TRBV7-9,many,TRBJ1-1,CASSRTEGSTEAFF,TGTGCCAGCAGTCGAACCGAGGGATCCACTGAAGCTTTCTTT
.,TRBV7-6,few,TRBJ1-2,CASSFTGGYGYTF,TGTGCCAGCAGCTTTACGGGGGGCTATGGCTACACCTTC
.,TRBV3-2,few,TRBJ2-7,CASSLRLDEQYF,TGTGCCAGCAGCCTACGTCTGGACGAGCAGTACTTC
TRBD2,TRBV2,few,TRBJ2-1,CASSEALRGGGEQFF,TGTGCCAGCAGTGAAGCGCTTCGGGGGGGTGGAGAGCAGTTCTTC
.,TRBV12-3/TRBV12-4,.,TRBJ1-2,CASSPTVQSSNYGYTF,TGTGCCAGCAGTCCAACGGTCCAGAGTTCTAACTATGGCTACACCTTC
.,TRBV7-2,many,TRBJ1-1,CASSLAGAGGAFF,TGTGCCAGCAGCTTAGCGGGGGCCGGGGGAGCTTTCTTT
TRBD2,TRBV7-2,few,TRBJ2-3,CASSLLGGAPDTQYF,TGTGCCAGCAGCCTCCTCGGGGGGGCCCCCGATACGCAGTATTTT
.,TRBV5-1,many,TRBJ1-3,CASSLAGSGNTIYF,TGCGCCAGCAGCTTGGCGGGGAGTGGAAACACCATATATTTT
TRBD2,TRBV6-2/TRBV6-3,.,TRBJ2-2,CASSLTSGLGELFF,TGTGCCAGCAGTTTGACTAGCGGGCTCGGGGAGCTGTTTTTT
.,TRBV7-2,few,TRBJ2-3,CASSLRELKIDTQYF,TGTGCCAGCAGCTTACGGGAATTAAAGATCGATACGCAGTATTTT
.,TRBV20-1,few,TRBJ2-3,CSTPDTDTQYF,TGCAGTACACCCGACACGGATACGCAGTATTTT
.,TRBV7-3,.,TRBJ2-3,CASSFEGRSTDTQYF,TGTGCCAGCAGCTTTGAGGGGAGGTCCACAGATACGCAGTATTTT
.,TRBV7-9,.,TRBJ1-4,CASSRDPTTNEKLFF,TGTGCCAGCAGCCGGGATCCCACAACTAATGAAAAACTGTTTTTT
.,TRBV12-3/TRBV12-4,few,TRBJ2-2,CASSTPGQWSGELFF,TGTGCCAGCAGCACCCCGGGGCAGTGGTCCGGGGAGCTGTTTTTT
.,TRBV23-1,.,TRBJ2-2,CASSPGTIFGELFF,TGCGCCAGCAGTCCTGGGACCATATTCGGGGAGCTGTTTTTT
.,TRBV29-1,.,TRBJ1-4,CSVEAGEREKLFF,TGCAGCGTTGAAGCGGGAGAAAGAGAAAAACTGTTTTTT
.,TRBV27,.,TRBJ2-7,CASSRPGSGRVYEQYF,TGTGCCAGCAGCCGCCCAGGCTCGGGAAGGGTCTACGAGCAGTACTTC
.,TRBV11-2,.,TRBJ2-5,CASSPRFWETQYF,TGTGCCAGCAGCCCCCGCTTCTGGGAGACCCAGTACTTC
TRBD1,TRBV29-1,many,TRBJ2-7,CSVGQGHEQYF,TGCAGCGTCGGACAGGGCCACGAGCAGTACTTC
.,TRBV21-1,.,TRBJ2-5,CASRPSTSQFRETQYF,TGTGCCAGCCGCCCCTCCACTAGCCAGTTTAGGGAGACCCAGTACTTC
.,TRBV29-1,.,TRBJ1-1,CSVVGQGRAEAFF,TGCAGCGTTGTTGGGCAGGGCAGGGCTGAAGCTTTCTTT
.,TRBV9,few,TRBJ1-1,CASSSPGKNTEAFF,TGTGCCAGCAGCTCCCCTGGGAAAAACACTGAAGCTTTCTTT